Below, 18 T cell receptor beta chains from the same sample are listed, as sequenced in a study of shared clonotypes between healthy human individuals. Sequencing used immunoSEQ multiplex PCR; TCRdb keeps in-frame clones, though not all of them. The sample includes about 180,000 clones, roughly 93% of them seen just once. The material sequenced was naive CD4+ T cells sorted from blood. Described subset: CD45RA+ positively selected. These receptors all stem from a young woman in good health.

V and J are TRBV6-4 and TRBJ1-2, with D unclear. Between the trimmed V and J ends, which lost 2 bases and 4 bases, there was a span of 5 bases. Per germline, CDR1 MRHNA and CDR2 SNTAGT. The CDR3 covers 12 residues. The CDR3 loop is CASSDPTYGYTF. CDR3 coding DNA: TGTGCCAGCAGTGACCCCACCTATGGCTACACCTTC.

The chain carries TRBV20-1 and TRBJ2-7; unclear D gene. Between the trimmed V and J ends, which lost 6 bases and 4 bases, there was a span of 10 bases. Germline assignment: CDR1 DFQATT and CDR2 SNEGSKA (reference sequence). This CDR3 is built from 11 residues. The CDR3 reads CSALPTYEQYF. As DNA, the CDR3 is TGCAGTGCCCTTCCTACTTACGAGCAGTACTTC.

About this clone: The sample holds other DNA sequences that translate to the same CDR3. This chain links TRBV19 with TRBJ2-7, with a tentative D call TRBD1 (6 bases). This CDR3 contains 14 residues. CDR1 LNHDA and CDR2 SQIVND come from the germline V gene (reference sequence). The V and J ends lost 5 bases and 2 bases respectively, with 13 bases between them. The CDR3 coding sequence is TGTGCCAGTAGTGCCCACAGGGACCCCTACGAGCAGTACTTC. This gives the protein CASSAHRDPYEQYF.

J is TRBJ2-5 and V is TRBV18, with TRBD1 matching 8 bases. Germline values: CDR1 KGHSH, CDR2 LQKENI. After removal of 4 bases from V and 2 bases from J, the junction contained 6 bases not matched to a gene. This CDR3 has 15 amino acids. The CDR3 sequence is CASSLTGGRQETQYF. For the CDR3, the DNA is TGTGCCAGCTCACTTACAGGGGGGCGGCAAGAGACCCAGTACTTC.

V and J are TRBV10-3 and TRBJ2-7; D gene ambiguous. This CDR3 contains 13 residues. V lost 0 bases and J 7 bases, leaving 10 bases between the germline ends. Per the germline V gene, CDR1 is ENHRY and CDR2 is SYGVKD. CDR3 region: CAISESWAVEQYF. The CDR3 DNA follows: TGTGCCATCAGTGAGTCGTGGGCTGTTGAGCAGTACTTC.

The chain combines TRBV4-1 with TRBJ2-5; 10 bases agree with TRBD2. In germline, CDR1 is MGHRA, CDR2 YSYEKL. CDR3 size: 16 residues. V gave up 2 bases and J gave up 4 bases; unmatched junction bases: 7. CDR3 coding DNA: TGCGCCAGCAGCCAAACTAGCGGGACCACAGGAGAGACCCAGTACTTC. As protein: CASSQTSGTTGETQYF.

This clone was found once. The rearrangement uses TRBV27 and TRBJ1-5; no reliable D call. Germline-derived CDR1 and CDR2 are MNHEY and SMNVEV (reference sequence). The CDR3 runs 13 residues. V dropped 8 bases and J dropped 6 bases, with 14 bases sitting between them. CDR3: CASSPGLVQPQHF. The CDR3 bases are TGTGCCAGCTCCCCGGGATTGGTTCAGCCCCAGCATTTT.

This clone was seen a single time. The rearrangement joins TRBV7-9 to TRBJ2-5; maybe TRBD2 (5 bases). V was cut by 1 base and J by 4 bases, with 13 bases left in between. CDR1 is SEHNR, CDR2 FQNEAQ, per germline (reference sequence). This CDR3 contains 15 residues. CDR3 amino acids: CASSLGLGGGETQYF. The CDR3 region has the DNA TGTGCCAGCAGCTTAGGGTTGGGCGGAGGAGAGACCCAGTACTTC.

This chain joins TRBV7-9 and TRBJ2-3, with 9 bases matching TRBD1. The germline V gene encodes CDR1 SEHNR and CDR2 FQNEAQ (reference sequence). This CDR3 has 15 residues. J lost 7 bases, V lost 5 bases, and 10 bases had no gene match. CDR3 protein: CASSRGQGARNTQYF. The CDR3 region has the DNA TGTGCCAGCAGCCGGGGACAGGGTGCCCGTAATACGCAGTATTTT. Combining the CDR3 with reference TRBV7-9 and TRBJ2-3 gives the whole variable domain DTGVSQNPRHKITKRGQNVTFRCDPISEHNRLYWYRQTLGQGPEFLTYFQNEAQLEKSRLLSDRFSAERPKGSFSTLEIQRTEQGDSAMYLCASSRGQGARNTQYFGPGTRLTVL.

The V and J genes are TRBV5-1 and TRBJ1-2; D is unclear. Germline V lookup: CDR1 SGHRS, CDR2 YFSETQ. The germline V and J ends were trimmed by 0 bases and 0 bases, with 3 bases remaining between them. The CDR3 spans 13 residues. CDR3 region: CASSLASNYGYTF. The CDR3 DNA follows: TGCGCCAGCAGCTTGGCTTCTAACTATGGCTACACCTTC. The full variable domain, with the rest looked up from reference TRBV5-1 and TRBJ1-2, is KAGVTQTPRYLIKTRGQQVTLSCSPISGHRSVSWYQQTPGQGLQFLFEYFSETQRNKGNFPGRFSGRQFSNSRSEMNVSTLELGDSALYLCASSLASNYGYTFGSGTRLTVV.

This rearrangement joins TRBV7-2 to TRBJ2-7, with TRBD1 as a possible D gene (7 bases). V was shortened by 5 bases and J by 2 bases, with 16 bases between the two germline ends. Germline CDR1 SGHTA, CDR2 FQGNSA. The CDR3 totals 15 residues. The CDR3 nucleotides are TGTGCCAGCAGCCTCAGGGGGGCATCCACCTACGAGCAGTACTTC. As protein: CASSLRGASTYEQYF.

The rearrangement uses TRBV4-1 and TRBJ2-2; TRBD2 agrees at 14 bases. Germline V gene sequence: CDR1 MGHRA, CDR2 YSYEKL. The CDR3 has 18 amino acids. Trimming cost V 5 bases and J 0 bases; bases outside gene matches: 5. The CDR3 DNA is TGCGCCAGCAGCGCGGGACTAGCGGGAGAAACGAACACCGGGGAGCTGTTTTTT. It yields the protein CASSAGLAGETNTGELFF.

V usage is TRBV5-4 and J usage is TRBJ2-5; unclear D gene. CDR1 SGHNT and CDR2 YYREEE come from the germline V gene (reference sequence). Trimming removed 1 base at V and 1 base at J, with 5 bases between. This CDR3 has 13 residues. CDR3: CASSLIGQETQYF. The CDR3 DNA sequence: TGTGCCAGCAGCTTGATAGGCCAAGAGACCCAGTACTTC. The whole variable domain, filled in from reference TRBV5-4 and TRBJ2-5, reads ETGVTQSPTHLIKTRGQQVTLRCSSQSGHNTVSWYQQALGQGPQFIFQYYREEENGRGNFPPRFSGLQFPNYSSELNVNALELDDSALYLCASSLIGQETQYFGPGTRLLVL.

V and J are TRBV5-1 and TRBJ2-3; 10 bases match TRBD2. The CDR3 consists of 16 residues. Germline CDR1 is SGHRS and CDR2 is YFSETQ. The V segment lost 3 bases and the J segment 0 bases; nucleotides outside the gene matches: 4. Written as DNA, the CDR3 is TGCGCCAGCAGCTACGGACTAGCGGAGAGCACAGATACGCAGTATTTT. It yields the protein CASSYGLAESTDTQYF.

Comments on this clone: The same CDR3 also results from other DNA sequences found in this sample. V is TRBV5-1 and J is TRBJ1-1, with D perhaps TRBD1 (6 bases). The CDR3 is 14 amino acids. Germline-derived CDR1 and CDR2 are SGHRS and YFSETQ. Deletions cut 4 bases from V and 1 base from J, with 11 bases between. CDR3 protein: CASSLGQPNTEAFF. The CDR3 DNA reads TGCGCCAGCAGCCTCGGACAGCCGAACACTGAAGCTTTCTTT.

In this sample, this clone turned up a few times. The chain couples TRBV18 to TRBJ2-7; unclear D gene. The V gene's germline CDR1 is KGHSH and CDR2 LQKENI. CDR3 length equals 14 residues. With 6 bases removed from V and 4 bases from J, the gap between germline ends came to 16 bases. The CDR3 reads CASSAAQTTYEQYF. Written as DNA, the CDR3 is TGTGCCAGCTCCGCAGCACAGACCACTTACGAGCAGTACTTC.

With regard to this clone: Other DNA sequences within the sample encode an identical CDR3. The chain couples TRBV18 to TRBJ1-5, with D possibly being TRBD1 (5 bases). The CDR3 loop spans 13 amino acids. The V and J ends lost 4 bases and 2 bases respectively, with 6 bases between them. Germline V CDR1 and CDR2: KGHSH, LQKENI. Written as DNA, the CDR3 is TGTGCCAGCTCACGAGGGGGCAATCAGCCCCAGCATTTT. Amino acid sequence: CASSRGGNQPQHF.

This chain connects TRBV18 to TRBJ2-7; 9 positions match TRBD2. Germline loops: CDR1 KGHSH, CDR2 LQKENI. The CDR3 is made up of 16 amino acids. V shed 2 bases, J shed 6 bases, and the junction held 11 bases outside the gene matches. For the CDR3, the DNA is TGTGCCAGCTCACCAGGCCCACTAGCGGGCCCTGTCGAGCAGTACTTC. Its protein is CASSPGPLAGPVEQYF.